These 18 T cell receptor beta chains share one sample of origin, sequenced in a study of regulatory T cells in long-lasting Graves disease. CDR3-region Arm-PCR and iRepertoire HTBI primers produced the TCR beta libraries. From the multiplex PCR reads, TCRdb called clonotypes with MiXCR, one entry per CDR3 protein. The sample holds about 340,000 distinct CDR3 sequences; 15% to 20% are singletons and the top ten take just under 30%. Time point of the sample: persistent/refractory GD, antithyroid drugs over 5 years with positive TRAb. There was RNA extracted from PBMCs, and the TCR library was made from it. The starting material was peripheral blood mononuclear cells (PBMCs), obtained when the disease was refractory, from a patient treated with antithyroid drugs. The receptors shown here come from a female donor with Graves disease.

This clonotype was counted at least ten times. This sequence joins TRBV5-1 and TRBJ2-7; perhaps TRBD2 as D (6 bases). Per germline, CDR1 SGHRS and CDR2 YFSETQ. The germline V and J ends were trimmed by 2 bases and 2 bases, with 26 bases remaining between them. This CDR3 region has 19 residues. The CDR3 protein is CASSFGGVGIYPLPYEQYF. The CDR3 nucleotides read TGCGCCAGCAGCTTCGGAGGGGTGGGGATATACCCCCTACCCTACGAGCAGTACTTC.

A few counts support this clonotype. J is TRBJ2-5 and V is TRBV7-9; TRBD1 is a possible D gene (6 bases). The germline V and J ends were trimmed by 5 bases and 0 bases, with 10 bases remaining between them. This CDR3 is built from 14 residues. Germline values: CDR1 SEHNR, CDR2 FQNEAQ (reference sequence). The CDR3 DNA sequence: TGTGCCAGCAGCCATTGGACAGACCAAGAGACCCAGTACTTC. Encoded protein: CASSHWTDQETQYF.

V and J are TRBV29-1 and TRBJ1-5; D not resolved. This CDR3 contains 13 residues. CDR1 is SQVTM, CDR2 ANQGSEA, per germline. Trimming removed 4 bases at V and 1 base at J, with 8 bases between. CDR3 sequence: CSVAWASNQPQHF. DNA for the CDR3: TGCAGCGTTGCGTGGGCGAGCAATCAGCCCCAGCATTTT.

The CDR3 DNA is TGTGCCAGCAGTTATACGACAGGGACCACTGAAGCTTTCTTT. This sequence encodes CASSYTTGTTEAFF. The chain is built from TRBV6-9 and TRBJ1-1; 7 bases are shared with TRBD1. The CDR3 is 14 residues long. V gave up 2 bases and J gave up 4 bases; unmatched junction bases: 4. From germline, CDR1 is MNHGY and CDR2 SVAAGI.

The CDR3 loop reads CASSQLSGGSYNEQFF. CDR3 DNA sequence: TGTGCCAGCAGCCAACTAAGCGGGGGCTCCTACAATGAGCAGTTCTTC. The chain combines TRBV7-2 with TRBJ2-1, with 8 bases fitting TRBD2. CDR3 length: 16 amino acids. J lost 0 bases, V lost 5 bases, and 6 bases had no gene match. Germline V gene lookup returns CDR1 SGHTA and CDR2 FQGNSA.

In this sample, this clonotype turned up many times. The V and J genes are TRBV30 and TRBJ1-1; weak D call: TRBD1 (5 bases). Trimming removed 0 bases at V and 11 bases at J, with 22 bases between. Germline assignment: CDR1 GTSNPN and CDR2 SVGIG (reference sequence). The CDR3 is 15 residues long. Here the CDR3 DNA reads TGTGCCTGGAGTGTACCCAGCGGCAGGGTTTCTTCGGCTTTCTTT. This encodes CAWSVPSGRVSSAFF.

In its sample, this clonotype was seen a few times. A much larger clone lies one base from this, so it may be a read error. The chain combines TRBV12-3 or TRBV12-4 with TRBJ1-1; perhaps TRBD1 as D (6 bases). Trimming removed 2 bases from V and 6 bases from J, with 10 bases in between. The CDR3 runs 13 residues. The CDR3 spells CASSLPGDAEAFF. Here the CDR3 DNA reads TGTGCCAGCAGTTTACCAGGGGACGCTGAAGCTTTCTTT.

V and J are TRBV6-1 and TRBJ1-2; TRBD1 matches at 8 bases. After removal of 6 bases from V and 4 bases from J, the junction contained 7 bases not matched to a gene. This CDR3 comprises 14 residues. From germline, CDR1 is MNHNS and CDR2 SASEGT. This CDR3 is CASRHRGETYGYTF. The CDR3 DNA sequence: TGTGCCAGCAGACACAGGGGGGAAACCTATGGCTACACCTTC.

With respect to this clonotype: It may be a read error: a sequence one base away is much more abundant. The rearrangement joins TRBV10-3 to TRBJ1-2; D might be TRBD1 (5 bases). V was cut by 4 bases and J by 2 bases, with 11 bases left in between. This CDR3 is 14 amino acids long. Germline V gene lookup returns CDR1 ENHRY and CDR2 SYGVKD. The DNA of the CDR3 is TGTGCCATCAGTGGACAGATGATGAACTATGGCTACACCTTC. Translation: CAISGQMMNYGYTF.

This clonotype came up many times. CDR3 in DNA: TGTGCCAGCAGTCCACAGGGGGCTGGCGGGGAGCTGTTTTTT. Its protein product is CASSPQGAGGELFF. The chain employs TRBV12-3 or TRBV12-4 and TRBJ2-2, with 9 positions matching TRBD1. The CDR3 loop spans 14 amino acids. The V and J ends lost 5 bases and 7 bases, in that order; junction bases with no gene match: 5.

The chain is built from TRBV4-1 and TRBJ2-7; D is ambiguous. V was cut by 1 base and J by 3 bases, with 22 bases left in between. Germline CDR1 reads MGHRA; CDR2 reads YSYEKL. CDR3 length equals 18 residues. The CDR3 spells CASSQVVGTPPDYYEQYF. CDR3 DNA: TGCGCCAGCAGCCAAGTCGTCGGCACTCCACCCGATTACTACGAGCAGTACTTC.

The chain has TRBV7-3 and TRBJ2-3, with no clear D. This CDR3 has 14 residues. Trimming removed 5 bases at V and 3 bases at J, with 12 bases between. CDR1 and CDR2 from the germline V gene are SGHTA and FQGTGA. The CDR3 DNA is TGTGCCAGCAGCGCCCAAGCCAGTACAGATACGCAGTATTTT. Amino acid sequence: CASSAQASTDTQYF.

The V gene is TRBV7-3, the J gene TRBJ2-6; D might be TRBD2 (6 bases). Germline values: CDR1 SGHTA, CDR2 FQGTGA. CDR3 size: 18 residues. Trimming took off 4 bases at V and 0 bases at J, with 16 bases between the two ends. CDR3 DNA sequence: TGTGCCAGCAGCTCGCAAACGGGACTCCGCTCTGGGGCCAACGTCCTGACTTTC. Its translation is CASSSQTGLRSGANVLTF.

The chain employs TRBV9 and TRBJ1-1; 8 bases agree with TRBD1. The CDR3 has 15 residues. The germline gives CDR1 SGDLS, CDR2 YYNGEE. V was pared by 4 bases and J by 5 bases, with 10 bases of the junction left unmatched. The CDR3 protein is CASSKQRQGRTEAFF. The CDR3 DNA reads TGTGCCAGCAGCAAACAAAGACAGGGGAGGACTGAAGCTTTCTTT. Using reference TRBV9 and TRBJ1-1 for the parts outside the CDR3, the full variable domain is DSGVTQTPKHLITATGQRVTLRCSPRSGDLSVYWYQQSLDQGLQFLIQYYNGEERAKGNILERFSAQQFPDLHSELNLSSLELGDSALYFCASSKQRQGRTEAFFGQGTRLTVV.

Note on this clonotype: The likely explanation is a read error, given a far larger clone one base away. The rearrangement uses TRBV5-1 and TRBJ1-1; no firm D call. Germline CDR1 is SGHRS and CDR2 is YFSETQ. The CDR3 consists of 12 residues. CDR3 bases: TGTGCCACCAGCCTACAGCACACTGAAGCTTTCTTT. This encodes CATSLQHTEAFF.

This clonotype has more than one count but fewer than ten. The chain uses TRBV3-1 and TRBJ1-1, with D perhaps TRBD1 (6 bases). Deletions cut 1 base from V and 1 base from J, with 7 bases between. This CDR3 has 14 amino acids. Germline CDR1 reads LGHDT; CDR2 reads YNNKEL (reference sequence). The CDR3 DNA is TGTGCCAGCAGCCAAGTACAGGGGAACACTGAAGCTTTCTTT. It specifies CASSQVQGNTEAFF.

This clonotype was counted between two and nine times. This chain connects TRBV2 to TRBJ2-4; tentative D call: TRBD2 (6 bases). CDR3 length: 17 residues. Deletions cut 4 bases from V and 0 bases from J, with 16 bases between. Germline CDR1 is SNHLY and CDR2 is FYNNEI. CDR3 nucleotides: TGTGCCAGCAGTGTAGGGGTCGGCGGGGTAGCCAAAAACATTCAGTACTTC. Its translation: CASSVGVGGVAKNIQYF.

This clonotype was seen repeatedly, ten times or more. The V gene is TRBV6-1, the J gene TRBJ1-5, with TRBD1 matching over 8 bases. There are 17 residues in the CDR3. J lost 7 bases, V lost 6 bases, and 17 bases had no gene match. From germline, CDR1 is MNHNS and CDR2 SASEGT. The CDR3 DNA reads as TGTGCCAGCAGCCGAGACAGGGGTATTCGAATTGGCCAGCCCCAGCATTTT. This sequence encodes CASSRDRGIRIGQPQHF.